This paragraph reports one T cell receptor (beta chain). Then a second PCR, running roughly 7 to 11 cycles, was carried out with a sample-barcoded 5' primer and a J-beta primer mix. TCRdb re-derived calls from the 5' RACE reads in MiXCR, one entry per CDR3 protein. The data hold under 750,000 distinct CDR3 sequences, with around 50% observed a single time. These data belong to a study of blood T cells in healthy people across ages. Every donor provided 9.5 to 10 milliliters of peripheral blood. The sequence derives from a man older than 75 in good health. The source material was blood.

CDR3 residues: CASSPGAGDNSPLHF. CDR3 nucleotides: TGCGCCAGCAGCCCGGGGGCAGGAGACAATTCACCCCTCCACTTT. The chain carries TRBV5-1 and TRBJ1-6, with D tentatively TRBD1 (6 bases). In germline, CDR1 is SGHRS, CDR2 YFSETQ. With 4 bases removed from V and 7 bases from J, the gap between germline ends came to 15 bases. The CDR3 runs 15 residues.